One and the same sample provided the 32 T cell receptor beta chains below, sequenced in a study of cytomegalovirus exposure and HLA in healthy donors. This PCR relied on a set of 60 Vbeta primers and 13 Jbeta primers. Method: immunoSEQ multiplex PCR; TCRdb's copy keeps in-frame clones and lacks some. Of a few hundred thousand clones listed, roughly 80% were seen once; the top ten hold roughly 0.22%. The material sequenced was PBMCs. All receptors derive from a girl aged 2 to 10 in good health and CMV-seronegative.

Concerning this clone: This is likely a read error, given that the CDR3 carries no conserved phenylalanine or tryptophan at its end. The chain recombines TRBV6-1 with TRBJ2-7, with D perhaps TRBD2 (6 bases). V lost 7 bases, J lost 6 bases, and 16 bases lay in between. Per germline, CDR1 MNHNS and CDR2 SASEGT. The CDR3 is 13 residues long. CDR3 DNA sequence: TGTGCCAGCAACACCGTACGGGGGTCCGAGCAGTACCTC. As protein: CASNTVRGSEQYL.

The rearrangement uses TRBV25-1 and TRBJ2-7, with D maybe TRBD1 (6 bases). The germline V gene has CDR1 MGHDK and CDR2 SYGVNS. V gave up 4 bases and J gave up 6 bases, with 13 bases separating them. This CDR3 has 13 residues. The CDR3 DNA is TGTGCCAGCAGTGGAGGGGGTGGGCGCGAGCAGTACTTC. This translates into CASSGGGGREQYF.

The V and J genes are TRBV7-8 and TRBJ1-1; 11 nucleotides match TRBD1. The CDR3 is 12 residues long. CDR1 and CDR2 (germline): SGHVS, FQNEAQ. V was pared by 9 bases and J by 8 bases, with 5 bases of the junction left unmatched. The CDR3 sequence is CASWDRGAEAFF. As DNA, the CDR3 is TGTGCCAGTTGGGACAGGGGGGCCGAAGCTTTCTTT.

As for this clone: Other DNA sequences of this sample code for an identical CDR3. The CDR3 DNA is TGCGCCAGCAGCTTGGAAGCGGGAGGAAATACCGGGGAGCTGTTTTTT. Its protein product is CASSLEAGGNTGELFF. This chain links TRBV5-1 with TRBJ2-2; 9 bases are shared with TRBD2. From germline, CDR1 is SGHRS and CDR2 YFSETQ. J gave up 5 bases and V 0 bases, and 5 bases lay outside the gene matches. The CDR3 has 16 amino acids.

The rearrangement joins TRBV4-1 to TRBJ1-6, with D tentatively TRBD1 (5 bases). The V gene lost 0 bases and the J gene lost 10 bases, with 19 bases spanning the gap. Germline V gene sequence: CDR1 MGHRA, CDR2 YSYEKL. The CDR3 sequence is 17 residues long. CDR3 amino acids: CASSQDRRDSLFSPLHF. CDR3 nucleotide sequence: TGCGCCAGCAGCCAAGATAGGCGGGACTCCTTATTCTCACCCCTCCACTTT.

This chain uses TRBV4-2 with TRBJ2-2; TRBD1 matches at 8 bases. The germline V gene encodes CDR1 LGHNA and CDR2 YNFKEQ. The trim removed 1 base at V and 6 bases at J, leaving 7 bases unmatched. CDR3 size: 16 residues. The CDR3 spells CASSQGPSGGSGELFF. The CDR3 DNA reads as TGTGCCAGCAGCCAAGGGCCGTCAGGGGGCTCCGGGGAGCTGTTTTTT.

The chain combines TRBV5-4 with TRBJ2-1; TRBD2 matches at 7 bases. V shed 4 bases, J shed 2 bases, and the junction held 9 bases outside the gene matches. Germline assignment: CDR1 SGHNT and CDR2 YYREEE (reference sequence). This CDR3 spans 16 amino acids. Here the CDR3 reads CASSQRGRGAYNEQFF. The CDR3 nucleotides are TGTGCCAGCAGCCAGCGGGGCCGGGGGGCCTACAATGAGCAGTTCTTC. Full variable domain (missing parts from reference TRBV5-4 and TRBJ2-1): ETGVTQSPTHLIKTRGQQVTLRCSSQSGHNTVSWYQQALGQGPQFIFQYYREEENGRGNFPPRFSGLQFPNYSSELNVNALELDDSALYLCASSQRGRGAYNEQFFGPGTRLTVL.

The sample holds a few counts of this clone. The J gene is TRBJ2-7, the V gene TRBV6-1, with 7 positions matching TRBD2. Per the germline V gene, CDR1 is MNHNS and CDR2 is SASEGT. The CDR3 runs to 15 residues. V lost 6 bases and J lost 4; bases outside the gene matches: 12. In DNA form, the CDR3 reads TGTGCCAGCAGGGATCCTGGGGGGGACGGATACGAGCAGTACTTC. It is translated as CASRDPGGDGYEQYF.

The CDR3 is CASSNPGLAGGNEQFF. CDR3 coding DNA: TGTGCCAGCAGCAACCCGGGACTAGCGGGGGGTAATGAGCAGTTCTTC. This chain links TRBV9 with TRBJ2-1; 15 nucleotides agree with TRBD2. Trimming took 4 bases from V and 7 from J; bases not matched to a gene: 6. CDR3 length: 16 residues. From germline, CDR1 is SGDLS and CDR2 YYNGEE.

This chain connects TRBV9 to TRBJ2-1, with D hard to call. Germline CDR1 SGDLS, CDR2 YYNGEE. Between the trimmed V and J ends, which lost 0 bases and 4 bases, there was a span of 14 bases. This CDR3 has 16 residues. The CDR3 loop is CASSVATSLTYNEQFF. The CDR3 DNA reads TGTGCCAGCAGCGTAGCTACTTCCCTCACTTACAATGAGCAGTTCTTC.

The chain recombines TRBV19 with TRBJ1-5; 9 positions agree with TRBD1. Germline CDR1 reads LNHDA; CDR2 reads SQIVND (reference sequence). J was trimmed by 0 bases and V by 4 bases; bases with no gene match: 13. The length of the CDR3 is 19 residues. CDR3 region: CASSRIPGQGKYSNQPQHF. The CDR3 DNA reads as TGTGCCAGTAGTAGAATTCCGGGACAGGGCAAATATAGCAATCAGCCCCAGCATTTT.

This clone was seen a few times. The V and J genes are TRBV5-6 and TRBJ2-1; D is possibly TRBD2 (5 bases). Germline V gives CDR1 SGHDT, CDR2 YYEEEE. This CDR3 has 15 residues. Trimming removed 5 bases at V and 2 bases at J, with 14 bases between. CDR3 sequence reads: CASSLQAVPYNEQFF. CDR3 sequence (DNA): TGTGCCAGCAGTCTACAAGCGGTACCCTACAATGAGCAGTTCTTC. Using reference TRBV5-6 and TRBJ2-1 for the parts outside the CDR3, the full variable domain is DAGVTQSPTHLIKTRGQQVTLRCSPKSGHDTVSWYQQALGQGPQFIFQYYEEEERQRGNFPDRFSGHQFPNYSSELNVNALLLGDSALYLCASSLQAVPYNEQFFGPGTRLTVL.

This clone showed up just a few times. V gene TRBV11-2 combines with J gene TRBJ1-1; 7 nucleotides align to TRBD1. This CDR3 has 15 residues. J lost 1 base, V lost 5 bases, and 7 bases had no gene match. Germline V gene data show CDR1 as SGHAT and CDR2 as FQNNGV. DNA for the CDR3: TGTGCCAGCAGCCGGTTCCGGGACAGGAACACTGAAGCTTTCTTT. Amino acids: CASSRFRDRNTEAFF.

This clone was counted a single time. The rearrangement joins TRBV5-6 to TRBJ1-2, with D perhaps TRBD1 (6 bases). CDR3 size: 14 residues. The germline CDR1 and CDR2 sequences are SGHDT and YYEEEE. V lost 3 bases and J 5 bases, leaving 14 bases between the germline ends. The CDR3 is CASSYTGKLYGYTF. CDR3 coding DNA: TGTGCCAGCAGCTACACAGGGAAGTTGTATGGCTACACCTTC. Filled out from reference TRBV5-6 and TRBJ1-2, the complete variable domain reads DAGVTQSPTHLIKTRGQQVTLRCSPKSGHDTVSWYQQALGQGPQFIFQYYEEEERQRGNFPDRFSGHQFPNYSSELNVNALLLGDSALYLCASSYTGKLYGYTFGSGTRLTVV.

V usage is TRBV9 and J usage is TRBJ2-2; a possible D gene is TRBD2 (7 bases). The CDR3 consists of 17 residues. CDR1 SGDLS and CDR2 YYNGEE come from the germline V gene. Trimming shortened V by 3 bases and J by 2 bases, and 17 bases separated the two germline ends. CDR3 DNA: TGTGCCAGCAGCGGGGGGGGCCTTCTGGATAACACCGGGGAGCTGTTTTTT. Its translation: CASSGGGLLDNTGELFF.

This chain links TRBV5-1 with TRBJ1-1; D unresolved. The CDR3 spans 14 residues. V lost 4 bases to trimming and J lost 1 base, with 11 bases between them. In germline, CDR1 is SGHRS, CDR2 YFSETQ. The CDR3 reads CASSQAGGNTEAFF. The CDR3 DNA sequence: TGCGCCAGCAGCCAGGCGGGCGGGAACACTGAAGCTTTCTTT.

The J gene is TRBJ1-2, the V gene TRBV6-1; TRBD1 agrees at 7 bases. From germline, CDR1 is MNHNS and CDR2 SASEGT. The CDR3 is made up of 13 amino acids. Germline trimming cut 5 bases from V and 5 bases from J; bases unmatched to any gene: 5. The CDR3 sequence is CASSPTGQYGYTF. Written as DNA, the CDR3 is TGTGCCAGCAGTCCGACAGGGCAATATGGCTACACCTTC.

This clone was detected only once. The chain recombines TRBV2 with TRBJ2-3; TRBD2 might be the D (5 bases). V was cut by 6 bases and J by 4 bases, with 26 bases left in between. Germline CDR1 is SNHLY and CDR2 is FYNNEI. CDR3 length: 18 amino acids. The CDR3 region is CASRDSGIPPGVADTQYF. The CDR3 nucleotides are TGTGCCAGCAGGGACTCCGGGATCCCCCCCGGAGTGGCAGATACGCAGTATTTT.

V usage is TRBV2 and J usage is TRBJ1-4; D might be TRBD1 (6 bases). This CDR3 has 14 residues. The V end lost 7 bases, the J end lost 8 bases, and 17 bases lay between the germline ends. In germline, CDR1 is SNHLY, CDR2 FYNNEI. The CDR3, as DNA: TGTGCCAGCATGGGAGGGGGTGGGGACGAAAAACTGTTTTTT. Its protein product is CASMGGGGDEKLFF.

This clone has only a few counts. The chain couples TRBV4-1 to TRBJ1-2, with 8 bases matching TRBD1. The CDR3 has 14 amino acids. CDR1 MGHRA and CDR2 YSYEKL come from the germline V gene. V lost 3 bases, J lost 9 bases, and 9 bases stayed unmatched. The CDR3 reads CASSHPGQGNRYTF. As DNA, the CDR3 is TGCGCCAGCAGCCACCCCGGACAGGGTAACCGCTACACCTTC.

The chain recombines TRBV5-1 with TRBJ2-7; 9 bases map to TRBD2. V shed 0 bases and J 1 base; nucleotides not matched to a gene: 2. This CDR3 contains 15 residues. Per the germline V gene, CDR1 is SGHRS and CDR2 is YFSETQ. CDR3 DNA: TGCGCCAGCAGCTTGGCCCTAGCGGGATCCTACGAGCAGTACTTC. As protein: CASSLALAGSYEQYF.

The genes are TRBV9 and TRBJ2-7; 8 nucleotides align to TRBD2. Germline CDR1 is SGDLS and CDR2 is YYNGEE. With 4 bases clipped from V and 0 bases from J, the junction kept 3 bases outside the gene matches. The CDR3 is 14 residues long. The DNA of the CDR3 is TGTGCCAGCAGCATTGCGGGAGGCTCCTACGAGCAGTACTTC. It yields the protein CASSIAGGSYEQYF.

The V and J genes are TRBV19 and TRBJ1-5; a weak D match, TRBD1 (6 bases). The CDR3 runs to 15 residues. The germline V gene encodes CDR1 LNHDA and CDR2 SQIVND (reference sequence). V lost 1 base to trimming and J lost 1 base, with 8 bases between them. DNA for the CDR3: TGTGCCAGTAGTATAGCAGGGGCGAGCAATCAGCCCCAGCATTTT. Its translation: CASSIAGASNQPQHF.

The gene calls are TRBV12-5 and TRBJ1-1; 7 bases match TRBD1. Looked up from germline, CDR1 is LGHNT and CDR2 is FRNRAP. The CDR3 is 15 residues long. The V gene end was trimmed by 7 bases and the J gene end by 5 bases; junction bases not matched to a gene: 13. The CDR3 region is CASAPTQGTGTEAFF. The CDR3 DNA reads TGTGCTAGTGCGCCAACACAGGGGACGGGAACTGAAGCTTTCTTT.

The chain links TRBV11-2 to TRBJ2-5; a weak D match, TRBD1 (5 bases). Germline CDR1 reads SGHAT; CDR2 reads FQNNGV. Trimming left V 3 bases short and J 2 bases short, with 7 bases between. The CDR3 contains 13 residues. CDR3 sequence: CASSFQGQETQYF. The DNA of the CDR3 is TGTGCCAGCAGCTTCCAGGGACAAGAGACCCAGTACTTC.

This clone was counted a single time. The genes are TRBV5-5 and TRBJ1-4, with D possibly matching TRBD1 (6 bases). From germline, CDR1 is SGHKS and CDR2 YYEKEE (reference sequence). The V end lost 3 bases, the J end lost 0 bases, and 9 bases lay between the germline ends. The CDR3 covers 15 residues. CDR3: CASSWGTSTNEKLFF. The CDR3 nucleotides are TGTGCCAGCAGCTGGGGGACATCAACTAATGAAAAACTGTTTTTT.

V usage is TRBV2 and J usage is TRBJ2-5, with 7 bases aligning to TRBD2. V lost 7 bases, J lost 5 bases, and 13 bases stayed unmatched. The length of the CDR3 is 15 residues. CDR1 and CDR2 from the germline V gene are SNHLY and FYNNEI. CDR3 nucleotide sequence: TGTGCCAGCACGTTTGGTCCGGGAGGTAGCGAGACCCAGTACTTC. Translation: CASTFGPGGSETQYF.

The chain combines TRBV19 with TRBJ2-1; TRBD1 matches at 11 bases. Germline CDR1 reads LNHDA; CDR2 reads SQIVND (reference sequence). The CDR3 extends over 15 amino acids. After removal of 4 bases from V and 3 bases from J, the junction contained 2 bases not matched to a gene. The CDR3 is CASSTGQGGYNEQFF. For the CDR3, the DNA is TGTGCCAGTAGTACGGGACAGGGGGGCTACAATGAGCAGTTCTTC.

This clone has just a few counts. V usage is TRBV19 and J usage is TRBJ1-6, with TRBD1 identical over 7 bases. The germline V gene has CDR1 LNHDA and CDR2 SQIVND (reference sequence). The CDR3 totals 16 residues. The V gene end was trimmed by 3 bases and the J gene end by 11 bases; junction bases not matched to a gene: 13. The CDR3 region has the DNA TGTGCCAGTAGTATTAGCATTCGACAGGGAATAACACCCCTCCACTTT. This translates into CASSISIRQGITPLHF. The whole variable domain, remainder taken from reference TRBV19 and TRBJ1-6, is DGGITQSPKYLFRKEGQNVTLSCEQNLNHDAMYWYRQDPGQGLRLIYYSQIVNDFQKGDIAEGYSVSREKKESFPLTVTSAQKNPTAFYLCASSISIRQGITPLHFGNGTRLTVT.

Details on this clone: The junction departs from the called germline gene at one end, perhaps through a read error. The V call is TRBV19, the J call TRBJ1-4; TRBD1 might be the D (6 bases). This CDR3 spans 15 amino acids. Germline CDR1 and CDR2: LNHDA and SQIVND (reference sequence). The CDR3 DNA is TGTGCCAGTGCAGACCGGGGGGCGGGTAATCAAAAACTGTTTTTT. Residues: CASADRGAGNQKLFF.

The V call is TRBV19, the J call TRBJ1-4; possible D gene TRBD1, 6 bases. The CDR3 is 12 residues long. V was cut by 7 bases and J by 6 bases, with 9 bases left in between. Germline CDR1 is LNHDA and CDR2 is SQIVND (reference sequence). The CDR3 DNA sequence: TGTGCCAGTAACAGGGCAGATGAAAAACTGTTTTTT. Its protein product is CASNRADEKLFF.

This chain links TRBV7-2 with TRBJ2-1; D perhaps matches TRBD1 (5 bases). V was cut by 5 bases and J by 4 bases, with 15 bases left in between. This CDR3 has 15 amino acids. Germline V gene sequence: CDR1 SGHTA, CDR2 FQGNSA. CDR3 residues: CASSPQGRQYNEQFF. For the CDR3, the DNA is TGTGCCAGCAGCCCCCAGGGCAGGCAATACAATGAGCAGTTCTTC.